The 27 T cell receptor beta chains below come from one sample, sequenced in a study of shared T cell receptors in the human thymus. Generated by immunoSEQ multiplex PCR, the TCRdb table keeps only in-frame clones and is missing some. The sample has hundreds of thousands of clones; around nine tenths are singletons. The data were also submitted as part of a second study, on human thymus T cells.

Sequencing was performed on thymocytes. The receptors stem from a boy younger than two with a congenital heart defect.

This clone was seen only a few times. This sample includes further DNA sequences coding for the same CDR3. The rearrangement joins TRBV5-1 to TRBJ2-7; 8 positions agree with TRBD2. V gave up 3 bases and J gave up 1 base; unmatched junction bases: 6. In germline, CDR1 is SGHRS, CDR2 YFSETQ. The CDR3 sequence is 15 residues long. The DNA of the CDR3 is TGCGCCAGCAGCTCGGTCCCTAGCGGGTCCTACGAGCAGTACTTC. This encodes CASSSVPSGSYEQYF.

CDR3 in DNA: TGCGCCAGCAGCCAAGAGGAGGGCTGGGAGACCCAGTACTTC. Translated, it gives CASSQEEGWETQYF. The rearrangement uses TRBV4-3 and TRBJ2-5; tentative D call: TRBD2 (6 bases). Germline V gene data show CDR1 as LGHNA and CDR2 as YSLEER. V was cut by 0 bases and J by 5 bases, with 10 bases left in between. The CDR3 spans 14 residues.

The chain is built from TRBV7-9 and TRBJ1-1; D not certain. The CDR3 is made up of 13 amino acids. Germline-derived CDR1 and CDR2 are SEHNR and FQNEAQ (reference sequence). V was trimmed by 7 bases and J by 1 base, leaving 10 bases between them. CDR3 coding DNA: TGTGCCAGCACTAGGGAGGAGAACACTGAAGCTTTCTTT. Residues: CASTREENTEAFF.

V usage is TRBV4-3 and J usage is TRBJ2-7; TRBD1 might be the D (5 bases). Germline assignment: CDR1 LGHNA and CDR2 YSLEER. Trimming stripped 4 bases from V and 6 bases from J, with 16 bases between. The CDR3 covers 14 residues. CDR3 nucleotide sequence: TGCGCCAGCAGCCCCCGCGGAAGGACACTCGAGCAGTACTTC. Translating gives CASSPRGRTLEQYF.

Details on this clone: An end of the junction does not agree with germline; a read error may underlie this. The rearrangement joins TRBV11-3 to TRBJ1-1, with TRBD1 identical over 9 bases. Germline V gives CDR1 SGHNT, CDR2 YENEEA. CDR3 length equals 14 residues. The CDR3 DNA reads TGTGCCAGCAGCCATGACAGGGGGACCACTAAAGCTTTCTTT. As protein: CASSHDRGTTKAFF.

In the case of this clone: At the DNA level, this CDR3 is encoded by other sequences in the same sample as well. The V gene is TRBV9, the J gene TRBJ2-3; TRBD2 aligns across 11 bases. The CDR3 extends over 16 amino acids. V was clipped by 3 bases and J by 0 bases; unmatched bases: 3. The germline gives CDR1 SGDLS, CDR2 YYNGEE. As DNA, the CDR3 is TGTGCCAGCAGCGCCCGGACTAGCGGGAGCACAGATACGCAGTATTTT. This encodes CASSARTSGSTDTQYF. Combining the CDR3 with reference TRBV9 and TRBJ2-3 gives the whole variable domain DSGVTQTPKHLITATGQRVTLRCSPRSGDLSVYWYQQSLDQGLQFLIQYYNGEERAKGNILERFSAQQFPDLHSELNLSSLELGDSALYFCASSARTSGSTDTQYFGPGTRLTVL.

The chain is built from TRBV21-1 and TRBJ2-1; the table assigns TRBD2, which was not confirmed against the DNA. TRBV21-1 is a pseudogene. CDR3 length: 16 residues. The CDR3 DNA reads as TGTGCCAGCACCTCACTAGCGGTTGACTCCTACAATGAGCAGTTCTTC. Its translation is CASTSLAVDSYNEQFF.

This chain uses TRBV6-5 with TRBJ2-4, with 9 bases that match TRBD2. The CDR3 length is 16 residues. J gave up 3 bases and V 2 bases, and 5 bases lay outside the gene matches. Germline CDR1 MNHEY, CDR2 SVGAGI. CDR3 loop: CASSYGGRGVKNIQYF. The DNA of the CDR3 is TGTGCCAGCAGTTACGGCGGGAGGGGTGTCAAAAACATTCAGTACTTC.

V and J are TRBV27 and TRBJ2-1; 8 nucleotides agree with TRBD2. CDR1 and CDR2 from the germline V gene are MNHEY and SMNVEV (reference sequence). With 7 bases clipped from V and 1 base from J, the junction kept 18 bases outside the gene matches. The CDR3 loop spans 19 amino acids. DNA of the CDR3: TGTGCCAGCACCCATTCCGCAAGGACTAGCCCTCTGTCCTACAATGAGCAGTTCTTC. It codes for CASTHSARTSPLSYNEQFF.

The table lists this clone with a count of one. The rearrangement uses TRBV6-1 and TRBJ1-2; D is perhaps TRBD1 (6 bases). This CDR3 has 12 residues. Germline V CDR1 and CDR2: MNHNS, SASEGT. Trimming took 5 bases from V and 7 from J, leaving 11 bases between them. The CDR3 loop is CASSRQDPGYTF. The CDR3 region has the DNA TGTGCCAGCAGTCGACAGGACCCTGGCTACACCTTC.

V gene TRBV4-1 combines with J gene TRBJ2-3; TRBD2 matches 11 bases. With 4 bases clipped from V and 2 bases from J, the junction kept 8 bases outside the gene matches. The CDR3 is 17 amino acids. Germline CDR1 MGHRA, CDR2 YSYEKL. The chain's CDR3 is CASSPAFSGGDTDTQYF. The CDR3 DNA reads TGCGCCAGCAGCCCAGCCTTTAGCGGGGGGGACACAGATACGCAGTATTTT.

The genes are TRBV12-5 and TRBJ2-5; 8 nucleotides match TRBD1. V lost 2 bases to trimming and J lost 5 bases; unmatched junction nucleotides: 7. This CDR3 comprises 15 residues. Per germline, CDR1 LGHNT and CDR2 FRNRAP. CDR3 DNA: TGTGCTAGTGGTTTGCACGACAGGGGACGGGAGACCCAGTACTTC. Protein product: CASGLHDRGRETQYF. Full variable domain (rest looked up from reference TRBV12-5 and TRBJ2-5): DARVTQTPRHKVTEMGQEVTMRCQPILGHNTVFWYRQTMMQGLELLAYFRNRAPLDDSGMPKDRFSAEMPDATLATLKIQPSEPRDSAVYFCASGLHDRGRETQYFGPGTRLLVL.

The CDR3 region has the DNA TGTGCCAGCAGCGACGGGACAAGCGGGAGGACCCAGTACTTC. This sequence encodes CASSDGTSGRTQYF. The V gene is TRBV7-7, the J gene TRBJ2-5, with TRBD2 matching 8 bases. V gave up 5 bases and J gave up 7 bases; unmatched junction bases: 9. The CDR3 is made up of 14 amino acids. The germline CDR1 and CDR2 sequences are SSHAT and FNYEAQ (reference sequence).

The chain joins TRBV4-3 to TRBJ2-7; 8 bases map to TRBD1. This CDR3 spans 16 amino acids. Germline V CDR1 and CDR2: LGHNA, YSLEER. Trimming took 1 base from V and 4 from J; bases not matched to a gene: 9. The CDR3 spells CASSQVFGQGPYEQYF. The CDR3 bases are TGCGCCAGCAGCCAAGTTTTCGGACAGGGTCCATACGAGCAGTACTTC.

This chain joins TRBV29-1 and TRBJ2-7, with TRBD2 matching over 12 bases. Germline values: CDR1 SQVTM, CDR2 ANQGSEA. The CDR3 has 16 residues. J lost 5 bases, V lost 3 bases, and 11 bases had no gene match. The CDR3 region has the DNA TGCAGCGTTGAGACCCTGACTAGCGGGAGCAACCACGAGCAGTACTTC. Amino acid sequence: CSVETLTSGSNHEQYF.

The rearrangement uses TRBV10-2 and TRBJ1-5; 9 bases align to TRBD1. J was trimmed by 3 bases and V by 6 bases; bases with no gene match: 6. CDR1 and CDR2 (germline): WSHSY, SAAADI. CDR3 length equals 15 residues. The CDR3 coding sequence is TGCGCCAGCAGGAACGAACAGGGGGCCAATCAGCCCCAGCATTTT. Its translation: CASRNEQGANQPQHF.

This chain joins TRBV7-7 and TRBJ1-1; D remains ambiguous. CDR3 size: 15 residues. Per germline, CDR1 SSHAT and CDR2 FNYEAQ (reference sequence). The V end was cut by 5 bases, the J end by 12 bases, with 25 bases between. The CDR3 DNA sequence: TGTGCCAGCAGCCCCGGGAGCAGGAGGGATGATGGGTCTTTCTTT. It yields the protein CASSPGSRRDDGSFF.

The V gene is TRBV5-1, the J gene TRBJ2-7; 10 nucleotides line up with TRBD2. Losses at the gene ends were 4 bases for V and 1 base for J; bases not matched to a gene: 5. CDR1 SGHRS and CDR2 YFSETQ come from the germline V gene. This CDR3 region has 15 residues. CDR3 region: CASSPGTSESYEQYF. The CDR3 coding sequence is TGCGCCAGCAGCCCCGGGACTAGCGAGTCCTACGAGCAGTACTTC.

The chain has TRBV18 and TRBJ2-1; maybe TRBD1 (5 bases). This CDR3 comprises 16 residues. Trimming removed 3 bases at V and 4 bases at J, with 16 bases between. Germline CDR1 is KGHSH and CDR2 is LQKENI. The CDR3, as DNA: TGTGCCAGCTCACCCCGGGCCACCAAGGGGTACAATGAGCAGTTCTTC. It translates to CASSPRATKGYNEQFF.

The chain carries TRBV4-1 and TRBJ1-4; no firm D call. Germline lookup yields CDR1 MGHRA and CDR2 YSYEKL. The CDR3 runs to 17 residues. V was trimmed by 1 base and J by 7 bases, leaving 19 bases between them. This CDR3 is CASSQVILVYVSEKLFF. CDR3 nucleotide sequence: TGCGCCAGCAGCCAAGTTATACTAGTCTACGTGAGTGAAAAACTGTTTTTT.

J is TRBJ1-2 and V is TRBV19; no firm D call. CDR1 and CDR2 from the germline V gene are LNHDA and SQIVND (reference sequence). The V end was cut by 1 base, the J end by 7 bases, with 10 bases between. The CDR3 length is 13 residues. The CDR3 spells CASSIVSGSGYTF. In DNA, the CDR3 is TGTGCCAGTAGTATAGTTTCCGGGAGTGGCTACACCTTC.

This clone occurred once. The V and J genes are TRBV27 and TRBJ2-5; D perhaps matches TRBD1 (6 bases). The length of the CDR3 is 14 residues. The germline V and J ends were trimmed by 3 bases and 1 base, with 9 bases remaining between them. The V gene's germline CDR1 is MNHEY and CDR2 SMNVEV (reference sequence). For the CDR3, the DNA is TGTGCCAGCAGTTTCCCGACAGGCCAAGAGACCCAGTACTTC. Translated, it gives CASSFPTGQETQYF.

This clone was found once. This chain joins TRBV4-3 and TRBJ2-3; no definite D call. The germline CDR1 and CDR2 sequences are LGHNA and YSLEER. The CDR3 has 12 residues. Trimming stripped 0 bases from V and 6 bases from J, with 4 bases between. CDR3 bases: TGCGCCAGCAGCCAAGATCGGGATACGCAGTATTTT. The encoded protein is CASSQDRDTQYF.

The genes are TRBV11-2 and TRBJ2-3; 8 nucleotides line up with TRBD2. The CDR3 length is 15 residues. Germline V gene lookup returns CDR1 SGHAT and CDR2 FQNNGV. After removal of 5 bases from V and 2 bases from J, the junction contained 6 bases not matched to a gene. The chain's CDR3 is CASSQVLADTDTQYF. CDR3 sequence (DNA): TGTGCCAGCAGCCAGGTACTAGCGGACACAGATACGCAGTATTTT.

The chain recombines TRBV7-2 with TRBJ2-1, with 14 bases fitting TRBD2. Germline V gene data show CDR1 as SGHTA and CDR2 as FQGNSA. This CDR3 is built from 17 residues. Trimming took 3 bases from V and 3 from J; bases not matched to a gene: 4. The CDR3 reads CASSLWGLAGDYNEQFF. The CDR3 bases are TGTGCCAGCAGCTTGTGGGGACTAGCGGGGGACTACAATGAGCAGTTCTTC.

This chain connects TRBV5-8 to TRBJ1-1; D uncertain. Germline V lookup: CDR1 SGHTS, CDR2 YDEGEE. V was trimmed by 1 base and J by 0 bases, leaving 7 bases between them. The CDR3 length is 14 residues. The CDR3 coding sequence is TGTGCCAGCAGCTTGACACCGCTGAACACTGAAGCTTTCTTT. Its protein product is CASSLTPLNTEAFF.

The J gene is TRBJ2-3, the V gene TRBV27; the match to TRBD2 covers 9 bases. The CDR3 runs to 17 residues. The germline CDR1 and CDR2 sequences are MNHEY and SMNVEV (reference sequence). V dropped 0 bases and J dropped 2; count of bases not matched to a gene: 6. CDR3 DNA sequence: TGTGCCAGCAGTTTATCGAGTCGCGGGAGGGCCACAGATACGCAGTATTTT. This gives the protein CASSLSSRGRATDTQYF.